The clone carrying this T cell receptor (beta chain) was recorded at least ten times. The antigen is undetermined. The record originates from a study of T cells in Graves' hyperthyroidism and ophthalmopathy. Notes on the study in general: Among thyroid clonotypes expanded above 0.001, most also appeared in blood.

Diagnoses rested on clinical symptoms, serum thyroxine and TRAb, thyroid ultrasound and orbital computed tomography. The TCR beta CDR3 regions underwent amplification using RNA transcripts as the source. The HTBI primer set was used in a first-round RT-PCR of the TCR CDR3. TCRdb independently ran MiXCR on the multiplex PCR reads; one entry per CDR3 protein. The sample records under 250,000 distinct CDR3 sequences, approximately 25% being singletons. Germline V CDR1 and CDR2: PRHDT, FYEKMQ (reference sequence). The CDR3 runs 17 residues. Trimming removed 1 base from V and 1 base from J, with 14 bases in between.

Sequences were obtained from blood. This receptor was identified in a woman aged 35 to 49 with Graves' ophthalmopathy. The chain recombines TRBV13 with TRBJ2-4; TRBD1 might be the D (5 bases). In DNA, the CDR3 is TGTGCCAGCAGCTTAGATCGGCAGGGATCGGCCAAAAACATTCAGTACTTC. Encoded protein: CASSLDRQGSAKNIQYF.